The T cell receptor (beta chain) described here comes from a study of blood T cell repertoires in COVID-19. Study-level information: Spain, Italy and the United States supplied samples that represented acute and convalescent COVID-19.

Method: immunoSEQ multiplex PCR; TCRdb's copy keeps in-frame clones and lacks some. The table includes 250,000 or so clones, more than 75% detected once. The length of the CDR3 is 14 residues. Trimming left V 3 bases short and J 2 bases short, with 11 bases between. Looked up from germline, CDR1 is LNHDA and CDR2 is SQIVND (reference sequence). The sample consisted of peripheral blood. The TCR comes from a woman in her seventies with active or convalescent COVID-19. The chain carries TRBV19 and TRBJ2-7; D call uncertain. CDR3 DNA sequence: TGTGCCAGTAGTATGGGCCTCGGCCCCTACGAGCAGTACTTC. It specifies CASSMGLGPYEQYF.